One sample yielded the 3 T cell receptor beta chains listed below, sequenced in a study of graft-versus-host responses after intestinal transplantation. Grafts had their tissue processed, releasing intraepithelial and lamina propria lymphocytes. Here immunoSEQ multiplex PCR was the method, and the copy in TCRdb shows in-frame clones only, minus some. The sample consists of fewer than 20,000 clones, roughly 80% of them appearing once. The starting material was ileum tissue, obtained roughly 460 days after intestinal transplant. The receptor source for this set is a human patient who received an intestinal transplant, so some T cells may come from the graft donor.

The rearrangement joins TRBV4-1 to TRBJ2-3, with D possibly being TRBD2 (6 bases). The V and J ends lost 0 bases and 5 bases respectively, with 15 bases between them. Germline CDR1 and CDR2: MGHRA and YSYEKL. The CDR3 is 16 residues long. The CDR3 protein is CASSQEGGERGDTQYF. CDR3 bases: TGCGCCAGCAGCCAAGAGGGCGGGGAAAGGGGAGATACGCAGTATTTT.

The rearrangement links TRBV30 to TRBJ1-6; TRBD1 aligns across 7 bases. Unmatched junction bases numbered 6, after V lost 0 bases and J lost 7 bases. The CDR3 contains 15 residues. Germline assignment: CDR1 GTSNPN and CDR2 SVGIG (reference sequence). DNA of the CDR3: TGTGCCTGGAGTGTCCGGACAGGCGAAAATTCACCCCTCCACTTT. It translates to CAWSVRTGENSPLHF.

This chain's CDR3 is CASSPVSGLVFFADTQYF. As DNA, the CDR3 is TGCGCCAGCAGTCCCGTGAGTGGACTAGTATTCTTCGCAGATACGCAGTATTTT. V usage is TRBV23-1 and J usage is TRBJ2-3, with 7 nucleotides matching TRBD2. TRBV23-1 is placed among ORFs of uncertain function. Trimming removed 4 bases from V and 4 bases from J; junction bases left unmatched: 17. The CDR3 covers 18 residues.